Following are 25 T cell receptor beta chains from one sample sequenced in a study of T-cell reconstitution after alpha-beta-depleted transplantation in children. Molecular barcoding with unique molecular identifiers was used for the TCRbeta library. TCRdb reprocessed the PCR reads with MiXCR, giving one entry per CDR3 protein. Counted here are around 380,000 distinct CDR3 sequences, 11% occurring once; the ten biggest clones make up roughly 5.5%. The sample in question was PBMCs from the stem cell graft donor, obtained from the stem cell graft. The source is a human donor who donated a stem cell graft to a child with acute myeloid leukemia.

This clonotype came up a few times. The V gene is TRBV7-8, the J gene TRBJ2-7; 12 nucleotides line up with TRBD1. In germline, CDR1 is SGHVS, CDR2 FQNEAQ. After removal of 6 bases from V and 2 bases from J, the junction contained 2 bases not matched to a gene. The CDR3 has 14 residues. CDR3 DNA sequence: TGTGCCAGCAGGGGACAGGGGGCTCCCTACGAGCAGTACGTC. It yields the protein CASRGQGAPYEQYV.

This clonotype was seen more than once but under ten times. The V call is TRBV11-3, the J call TRBJ1-5, with a weak D call TRBD1 (6 bases). Trimming took 0 bases from V and 5 from J, leaving 11 bases between them. Per germline, CDR1 SGHNT and CDR2 YENEEA. The CDR3 totals 15 residues. The CDR3 reads CASSLDGGLDQPQHF. CDR3 coding DNA: TGTGCCAGCAGCTTAGATGGGGGGCTCGATCAGCCCCAGCATTTT.

This chain uses TRBV29-1 with TRBJ2-7; D tentatively fits TRBD1 or TRBD2 (6 bases each). The CDR3 consists of 14 residues. Germline loops: CDR1 SQVTM, CDR2 ANQGSEA. The V and J ends lost 5 bases and 2 bases respectively, with 16 bases between them. The CDR3 DNA reads as TGCAGCGTTCTTGGGGGGACACGAGCCTACGAGCAGTACTTC. Protein sequence: CSVLGGTRAYEQYF.

This clonotype was observed a few times. V gene TRBV5-1 combines with J gene TRBJ1-6, with D hard to call. Between the trimmed V and J ends, which lost 1 base and 0 bases, there was a span of 8 bases. Looked up from germline, CDR1 is SGHRS and CDR2 is YFSETQ. The CDR3 consists of 16 residues. CDR3 DNA: TGCGCCAGCAGCTTGACGGGGAGCTCCTATAATTCACCCCTCCACTTT. The encoded protein is CASSLTGSSYNSPLHF.

The chain has TRBV5-6 and TRBJ2-5; 7 nucleotides match TRBD2. CDR3 size: 14 residues. V dropped 4 bases and J dropped 5; count of bases not matched to a gene: 8. The V gene's germline CDR1 is SGHDT and CDR2 YYEEEE. The CDR3 sequence is CASSTVAGRETQYF. The CDR3 DNA is TGTGCCAGCAGCACGGTAGCGGGCCGGGAGACCCAGTACTTC.

This clonotype was seen more than once but under ten times. V and J are TRBV3-1 and TRBJ2-7, with D hard to call. This CDR3 region has 14 residues. CDR1 and CDR2 (germline): LGHDT, YNNKEL (reference sequence). The V and J ends lost 0 bases and 2 bases respectively, with 8 bases between them. The CDR3 DNA sequence: TGTGCCAGCAGCCAAGATATTGGCCCCTACGAGCAGTACTTC. It is translated as CASSQDIGPYEQYF.

This chain connects TRBV7-2 to TRBJ2-2, with 11 bases that match TRBD2. Germline CDR1 is SGHTA and CDR2 is FQGNSA. After removal of 5 bases from V and 6 bases from J, the junction contained 11 bases not matched to a gene. This CDR3 is built from 17 residues. The CDR3 loop is CASSPFSGRAYAGELFF. CDR3 in DNA: TGTGCCAGCAGCCCGTTTAGCGGGAGGGCCTATGCCGGGGAGCTGTTTTTT.

This clonotype was detected a few times. This rearrangement joins TRBV5-1 to TRBJ1-4; 8 nucleotides line up with TRBD1. CDR1 and CDR2 from the germline V gene are SGHRS and YFSETQ. CDR3 length: 16 amino acids. The ends lost 7 bases at V and 5 bases at J; junction bases unmatched: 13. DNA of the CDR3: TGCGCCAGCCGCCCTTCACCCCAGGGGGCGAATGAAAAACTGTTTTTT. It encodes CASRPSPQGANEKLFF.

This chain links TRBV6-1 with TRBJ2-3, with 8 bases lining up with TRBD2. In germline, CDR1 is MNHNS, CDR2 SASEGT. J was trimmed by 5 bases and V by 7 bases; bases with no gene match: 8. There are 14 residues in the CDR3. The CDR3 DNA reads as TGTGCCAGCAATCAAGCGGGAGTCTTAGATACGCAGTATTTT. Its protein product is CASNQAGVLDTQYF.

V gene TRBV30 combines with J gene TRBJ2-4, with D tentatively TRBD1 or TRBD2 (5 bases each). The V gene's germline CDR1 is GTSNPN and CDR2 SVGIG (reference sequence). The V gene lost 1 base and the J gene lost 4 bases, with 11 bases spanning the gap. The CDR3 spans 14 residues. The CDR3 is CAWSAWGGKNIQYF. For the CDR3, the DNA is TGTGCCTGGAGTGCCTGGGGCGGGAAAAACATTCAGTACTTC. Together with reference TRBV30 and TRBJ2-4, the CDR3 gives the full variable domain: SQTIHQWPATLVQPVGSPLSLECTVEGTSNPNLYWYRQAAGRGLQLLFYSVGIGQISSEVPQNLSASRPQDRQFILSSKKLLLSDSGFYLCAWSAWGGKNIQYFGAGTRLSVL.

J is TRBJ1-5 and V is TRBV12-3 or TRBV12-4; 8 bases fit TRBD1. V was pared by 6 bases and J by 0 bases, with 4 bases of the junction left unmatched. The CDR3 spans 15 residues. As DNA, the CDR3 is TGTGCCAGCAGGCAAACAGGGGGTAGCAATCAGCCCCAGCATTTT. It specifies CASRQTGGSNQPQHF.

This clonotype was counted at least ten times. The chain recombines TRBV4-1 with TRBJ2-5; TRBD1 aligns across 7 bases. The CDR3 runs 15 residues. In germline, CDR1 is MGHRA, CDR2 YSYEKL. V lost 4 bases and J lost 5; bases outside the gene matches: 10. CDR3 coding DNA: TGCGCCAGCAGCCCTAACGACAGGGTAGGCGAGACCCAGTACTTC. Its translation is CASSPNDRVGETQYF.

This clonotype turned up a few times. The CDR3 DNA reads as TGCGCCAGCAGCCCGGGACAGGGGATTTCTGAAGCTTTCTTT. It yields the protein CASSPGQGISEAFF. The chain uses TRBV5-1 and TRBJ1-1; 10 bases agree with TRBD1. Germline V gene sequence: CDR1 SGHRS, CDR2 YFSETQ. This CDR3 contains 14 residues. V lost 4 bases to trimming and J lost 6 bases; unmatched junction nucleotides: 6.

The rearrangement links TRBV5-1 to TRBJ2-7; 7 positions agree with TRBD1. The length of the CDR3 is 14 residues. The V segment lost 3 bases and the J segment 1 base; nucleotides outside the gene matches: 4. Germline values: CDR1 SGHRS, CDR2 YFSETQ. The CDR3 here is CASSSLGQSYEQYF. Written as DNA, the CDR3 is TGCGCCAGCAGCTCGCTGGGACAGTCCTACGAGCAGTACTTC.

This clonotype was detected a few times. The genes are TRBV12-3 or TRBV12-4 and TRBJ2-2; D unclear. CDR3 length: 17 residues. Trimming cost V 2 bases and J 0 bases, with 13 bases left between them. CDR3: CASSLYSSVPNTGELFF. CDR3 DNA: TGTGCCAGCAGTTTATATTCGAGCGTCCCGAACACCGGGGAGCTGTTTTTT.

This clonotype has more than one count but fewer than ten. CDR3 loop: CASSKAPQGPERPNSPLHF. CDR3 DNA: TGTGCCAGCAGCAAAGCGCCACAGGGGCCCGAACGCCCGAATTCACCCCTCCACTTT. The J gene is TRBJ1-6, the V gene TRBV13; 7 nucleotides align to TRBD1. Germline CDR1 and CDR2: PRHDT and FYEKMQ (reference sequence). CDR3 length equals 19 residues. V shed 5 bases and J 7 bases; nucleotides not matched to a gene: 20. The whole variable domain, remainder taken from reference TRBV13 and TRBJ1-6, is AAGVIQSPRHLIKEKRETATLKCYPIPRHDTVYWYQQGPGQDPQFLISFYEKMQSDKGSIPDRFSAQQFSDYHSELNMSSLELGDSALYFCASSKAPQGPERPNSPLHFGNGTRLTVT.

This clonotype was picked up a small number of times. The genes are TRBV20-1 and TRBJ2-3; 13 positions agree with TRBD2. Germline-derived CDR1 and CDR2 are DFQATT and SNEGSKA (reference sequence). V trimming: 4 bases; J trimming: 7 bases; junction bases outside the gene matches: 5. The CDR3 has 14 residues. This chain's CDR3 is CSAKLAGGTYTQYF. CDR3 sequence (DNA): TGCAGTGCTAAACTAGCGGGAGGGACGTATACGCAGTATTTT.

This clonotype was counted many times. The CDR3 here is CSARDPRKGEKLFF. The CDR3 nucleotides read TGCAGTGCTAGAGATCCCCGGAAGGGTGAAAAACTGTTTTTT. The chain carries TRBV20-1 and TRBJ1-4; D unclear. CDR1 DFQATT and CDR2 SNEGSKA come from the germline V gene (reference sequence). The CDR3 loop spans 14 amino acids. The V gene lost 0 bases and the J gene lost 7 bases, with 12 bases spanning the gap.

There are many counts of this clonotype. This rearrangement joins TRBV29-1 to TRBJ2-7, with TRBD2 matching over 12 bases. The germline CDR1 and CDR2 sequences are SQVTM and ANQGSEA. The CDR3 loop spans 14 amino acids. After removal of 6 bases from V and 0 bases from J, the junction contained 3 bases not matched to a gene. CDR3 amino acids: CSVLAGGNSYEQYF. The DNA for the CDR3 is TGCAGCGTACTAGCGGGAGGCAACTCCTACGAGCAGTACTTC.

Ten or more counts support this clonotype. This chain connects TRBV7-9 to TRBJ2-5; TRBD1 aligns across 7 bases. J gave up 1 base and V 1 base, and 3 bases lay outside the gene matches. This CDR3 comprises 15 residues. From germline, CDR1 is SEHNR and CDR2 FQNEAQ (reference sequence). CDR3: CASSLGGGPQETQYF. The CDR3, as DNA: TGTGCCAGCAGCTTAGGAGGGGGCCCCCAAGAGACCCAGTACTTC.

The gene calls are TRBV12-3 or TRBV12-4 and TRBJ1-6; D is perhaps TRBD1 (5 bases). V was trimmed by 3 bases and J by 9 bases, leaving 24 bases between them. This CDR3 comprises 18 residues. In nucleotides, the CDR3 is TGTGCCAGCAGTTTTAAGCCTGGGGGACGAACGAACGGTTCACCCCTCCACTTT. It encodes CASSFKPGGRTNGSPLHF.

This chain links TRBV9 with TRBJ2-3; tentative D call: TRBD2 (7 bases). The germline V and J ends were trimmed by 0 bases and 5 bases, with 13 bases remaining between them. Germline CDR1 reads SGDLS; CDR2 reads YYNGEE. The CDR3 totals 15 residues. CDR3 sequence: CASSVAGGPGDTQYF. CDR3 coding DNA: TGTGCCAGCAGCGTAGCCGGGGGGCCCGGAGATACGCAGTATTTT.

This chain uses TRBV5-1 with TRBJ2-2; D unclear. This CDR3 contains 14 residues. CDR1 and CDR2 (germline): SGHRS, YFSETQ. Deletions cut 2 bases from V and 2 bases from J, with 7 bases between. The chain's CDR3 is CASSFDPNTGELFF. The CDR3, as DNA: TGCGCCAGCAGCTTTGACCCAAACACCGGGGAGCTGTTTTTT.

This clonotype turned up a few times. The J gene is TRBJ2-7, the V gene TRBV11-2, with D hard to call. The germline V gene encodes CDR1 SGHAT and CDR2 FQNNGV. Trimming shortened V by 1 base and J by 1 base, and 8 bases separated the two germline ends. CDR3 length: 14 residues. CDR3 sequence (DNA): TGTGCCAGCAGCTTAGTGCCAGGTTCCTACGAGCAGTACGTC. This translates into CASSLVPGSYEQYV.

The rearrangement joins TRBV27 to TRBJ1-5; D is undetermined. There are 15 residues in the CDR3. Per germline, CDR1 MNHEY and CDR2 SMNVEV (reference sequence). Deletions cut 3 bases from V and 0 bases from J, with 9 bases between. CDR3 bases: TGTGCCAGCAGTTTTGGTCGTCCTAGCAATCAGCCCCAGCATTTT. This encodes CASSFGRPSNQPQHF.